This entry lists 6 T cell receptor beta chains sequenced from one sample in a study of T cell repertoires in cytomegalovirus infection (dated by TCRdb to the late 2010s). TCRdb shows the sequencer as Illumina HiSeq 1500. TCRdb's own reprocessing of the public reads used fastp at Q25 and MiXCR and kept productive beta chains. Each CDR3 protein gets just one entry, which takes the most common genes and DNA from the rows behind it. Within this sample are around 530,000 distinct CDR3 sequences, with approximately 15% of them counted one time only. 20% to 30% of the sample goes to the ten largest clones. The sample was CD8+ T cells from PBMCs. These receptor sequences come from a human donor in good health (CMV status not recorded). Some clones in this sample may be carry-over from other donors' samples.

This clonotype was detected many times. The V gene is TRBV28, the J gene TRBJ1-3; the D is unclear. The V end lost 4 bases, the J end lost 0 bases, and 13 bases lay between the germline ends. Per the germline V gene, CDR1 is MDHEN and CDR2 is SYDVKM. This CDR3 is built from 16 residues. The CDR3, as DNA: TGTGCCAGCAGTTCTGGACGGCTGTACTCTGGAAACACCATATATTTT. Its translation: CASSSGRLYSGNTIYF.

The gene calls are TRBV6-2 or TRBV6-3 and TRBJ1-1, with D tentatively TRBD1 (6 bases). V gave up 6 bases and J gave up 3 bases, with 11 bases separating them. Germline loops: CDR1 MNHEY, CDR2 SVGEGT. CDR3 length: 13 amino acids. The CDR3 DNA reads TGTGCCAGCAGGGGGGGCTTAGACACTGAAGCTTTCTTT. This translates into CASRGGLDTEAFF.

V and J are TRBV29-1 and TRBJ2-6, with D possibly being TRBD1 or TRBD2 (6 bases each). This CDR3 has 18 amino acids. The V gene lost 7 bases and the J gene lost 0 bases, with 22 bases spanning the gap. CDR1 SQVTM and CDR2 ANQGSEA come from the germline V gene. CDR3 residues: CSEQKGVGTDSGANVLTF. CDR3 in DNA: TGCAGCGAACAGAAGGGGGTGGGGACTGACTCTGGGGCCAACGTCCTGACTTTC.

Many counts were recorded for this clonotype. The chain couples TRBV27 to TRBJ1-2; the match to TRBD1 covers 9 bases. In germline, CDR1 is MNHEY, CDR2 SMNVEV (reference sequence). After removal of 2 bases from V and 7 bases from J, the junction contained 5 bases not matched to a gene. CDR3 size: 14 residues. CDR3 in amino acids: CASSLGTGYFGYTF. The CDR3 DNA sequence: TGTGCCAGCAGTTTAGGGACAGGGTATTTTGGCTACACCTTC.

This clonotype was counted a few times. J is TRBJ1-3 and V is TRBV6-1; TRBD1 is a possible D gene (5 bases). The CDR3 loop spans 15 amino acids. Germline CDR1 is MNHNS and CDR2 is SASEGT. V dropped 6 bases and J dropped 0 bases, with 12 bases sitting between them. This CDR3 reads CASRSTATSGNTIYF. Written as DNA, the CDR3 is TGTGCCAGCAGATCGACAGCGACCTCTGGAAACACCATATATTTT.

This clonotype was counted at least ten times. The chain has TRBV7-2 and TRBJ2-1; tentative D call: TRBD1 (5 bases). Looked up from germline, CDR1 is SGHTA and CDR2 is FQGNSA. There are 13 residues in the CDR3. V lost 3 bases to trimming and J lost 7 bases, with 10 bases between them. This chain's CDR3 is CASSFRTRNEQFF. The CDR3 nucleotides are TGTGCCAGCAGCTTCCGGACACGGAATGAGCAGTTCTTC.